This T cell receptor beta chain was documented in a study of cytomegalovirus exposure and HLA in healthy donors. In its sample, this clone was seen a few times. Germline V CDR1 and CDR2: SGDLS, YYNGEE. The CDR3 covers 13 residues. V was pared by 9 bases and J by 1 base, with 4 bases of the junction left unmatched. Primers for the PCR totalled 60 Vbeta and 13 Jbeta. Here immunoSEQ multiplex PCR was the method, and the copy in TCRdb shows in-frame clones only, minus some. The sample records approximately 140,000 clones, about 85% being singletons. The receptor was isolated from a boy younger than 18 in good health and CMV-seronegative. The genes are TRBV9 and TRBJ1-1; TRBD1 matches 9 bases. Sequenced: PBMCs. DNA of the CDR3: TGTGCCATCCGACAGGGGGAGAACACTGAAGCTTTCTTT. The encoded protein is CAIRQGENTEAFF.